This TCR beta chain was sequenced during a study of vaccination and CD4 T cells after COVID-19. Turning to the study itself: As their vaccination, participants received two doses of either BNT162b2 or mRNA-1273 vaccine. Investigators stimulated cells with overlapping spike peptides drawn from SARS-CoV-2, HCoV-NL63, HCoV-OC43 and HCoV-229E.

The germline V gene has CDR1 DFQATT and CDR2 SNEGSKA (reference sequence). The CDR3 has 16 amino acids. With 3 bases removed from V and 0 bases from J, the gap between germline ends came to 16 bases. Treatment indicated: roughly ten-day PBMC culture with coronavirus spike peptide pools or control peptides (ViraFEST assay). PBMC cultures, at approximately 2 million cells per well, received 10 IU/ml IL-2 and about 9.3 ug/ml peptide pools. With respect to this clonotype: The antigen remains undetermined.

Researchers used the Oncomine TCR Beta short-read assay to sequence DNA from cultured CD4+ T cells. TCRdb ran MiXCR on the PCR reads and lists one entry per CDR3 protein. This table has some 14,000 distinct CDR3 sequences, approximately 50% appearing once. The chain joins TRBV20-1 to TRBJ2-3, with unresolved D. The specimen was CD4+ T cells from blood, cultured in vitro. The clonotype originates from a human donor who had recovered from COVID-19. The CDR3 sequence is CSASRTLGSSTDTQYF. CDR3 DNA: TGCAGTGCTAGCAGGACGCTGGGATCTAGCACAGATACGCAGTATTTT.